The entry below gives a single T cell receptor beta chain sequence along with its context. The table came from immunoSEQ multiplex PCR; TCRdb's copy has only in-frame clones and leaves some out. This table has tens of thousands of clones, 80% to 85% appearing once. This sample is drawn from a study of memory CD4+ T cells and cytomegalovirus serostatus. Background on the study: Healthy Belgian adult donors included about 10 CMV-positive and 20 to 30 CMV-negative people.

The sort gate was single viable CD3+CD4+CD8-CD45RO+ cells for memory CD4+ T cells. Serum IgG to CMV pp150, pp28, p38 and p52 defined serostatus. The sequence came from an adult in good health and CMV-seropositive. The specimen was memory CD4+ T cells from blood.

In DNA form, the CDR3 reads TGTGCCAGCGGAAAGCGGGAGGGCACAGATACGCAGTATTTT. Amino acid sequence: CASGKREGTDTQYF. This chain uses TRBV5-4 with TRBJ2-3; 9 bases fit TRBD2. The trim removed 7 bases at V and 1 base at J, leaving 4 bases unmatched. This CDR3 is 14 amino acids long. Per germline, CDR1 SGHNT and CDR2 YYREEE (reference sequence).